A selection of T cell receptor beta chains follows, all from one sample in a study of neurological immune-mediated disorders. MiXCR was run by TCRdb on the 5' RACE reads, yielding one entry per CDR3 protein. The table has about 62,000 distinct CDR3 sequences, around 5.2% seen once. The sequencing input was PBMCs. Source of these receptors: a woman between 50 and 59 years old with multiple sclerosis. Each CDR3 is given with its conserved first and last residue. The order of the fields is J gene, V gene, CDR3 protein.

j_gene: TRBJ2-7; v_gene: TRBV5-6; CDR3aa: CASSSGIYEQYF
j_gene: TRBJ2-3; v_gene: TRBV5-5; CDR3aa: CASSDLTDTQYF
j_gene: TRBJ1-1; v_gene: TRBV5-1; CDR3aa: CASSLNPGQKSHAFF
j_gene: TRBJ2-5; v_gene: TRBV14; CDR3aa: CASSQAVAAGKETQYF
j_gene: TRBJ2-3; v_gene: TRBV5-1; CDR3aa: CASSLRSRGHTDMQYF
j_gene: TRBJ2-6; v_gene: TRBV6-2/TRBV6-3; CDR3aa: CASSYSRGAGANVLTF
j_gene: TRBJ2-2; v_gene: TRBV5-1; CDR3aa: CASSAGGAGELFF
j_gene: TRBJ2-5; v_gene: TRBV7-2; CDR3aa: CASSLGFSGGRVETQYF
j_gene: TRBJ2-1; v_gene: TRBV5-1; CDR3aa: CASSLAGASTNEQFF
j_gene: TRBJ2-7; v_gene: TRBV10-3; CDR3aa: CAISTTGSSYEQYF
j_gene: TRBJ2-3; v_gene: TRBV20-1; CDR3aa: CSAEGADTQYF
j_gene: TRBJ2-6; v_gene: TRBV2; CDR3aa: CASSGTGGPGANVLTF
j_gene: TRBJ1-1; v_gene: TRBV4-1; CDR3aa: CASSLTQGATEAFF
j_gene: TRBJ2-1; v_gene: TRBV3-1; CDR3aa: CASSQEGRAGQFF
j_gene: TRBJ2-3; v_gene: TRBV12-3/TRBV12-4; CDR3aa: CASSFRGGDTQYF
j_gene: TRBJ2-1; v_gene: TRBV12-3/TRBV12-4; CDR3aa: CASSPDRLGLAGNEQFF
j_gene: TRBJ2-1; v_gene: TRBV10-3; CDR3aa: CAISRGRNEQFF
j_gene: TRBJ2-5; v_gene: TRBV20-1; CDR3aa: CSAREGRGQETQYF
j_gene: TRBJ2-5; v_gene: TRBV5-1; CDR3aa: CASSLTGETQYF
j_gene: TRBJ2-4; v_gene: TRBV15; CDR3aa: CATSPRVGDIQYF
j_gene: TRBJ2-2; v_gene: TRBV7-9; CDR3aa: CASSLPSPELFF
j_gene: TRBJ1-1; v_gene: TRBV4-3; CDR3aa: CASSHLGEAFF
j_gene: TRBJ1-6; v_gene: TRBV20-1; CDR3aa: CSASRQGGNNSPLHF
j_gene: TRBJ2-3; v_gene: TRBV5-8; CDR3aa: CASSLKGADTQYF
j_gene: TRBJ2-3; v_gene: TRBV7-3; CDR3aa: CASSATRGDTQYF
j_gene: TRBJ1-5; v_gene: TRBV15; CDR3aa: CATSSFIRGNQPQHF
j_gene: TRBJ1-4; v_gene: TRBV7-2; CDR3aa: CASSLSTGGYEKLFF
j_gene: TRBJ1-1; v_gene: TRBV19; CDR3aa: CASSIKTVNTEAFF
j_gene: TRBJ2-1; v_gene: TRBV7-2; CDR3aa: CASSRTSGGYNEQFF
j_gene: TRBJ2-5; v_gene: TRBV18; CDR3aa: CASSPNIREETQYF
j_gene: TRBJ1-5; v_gene: TRBV24-1; CDR3aa: CATRGQGSDQPQNF
j_gene: TRBJ2-3; v_gene: TRBV14; CDR3aa: CASSPRDTQYF
j_gene: TRBJ1-4; v_gene: TRBV27; CDR3aa: CASSSTGTLGEKLFF
j_gene: TRBJ2-2; v_gene: TRBV5-6; CDR3aa: CASSVGQNTGELFF
j_gene: TRBJ1-1; v_gene: TRBV12-3/TRBV12-4; CDR3aa: CASSLGITREAFF
j_gene: TRBJ2-1; v_gene: TRBV7-2; CDR3aa: CASSMGQYNEQFF
j_gene: TRBJ2-7; v_gene: TRBV5-1; CDR3aa: CASSEPSAYEQYF
j_gene: TRBJ2-3; v_gene: TRBV6-1; CDR3aa: CASSDTSGGPDTQYF
j_gene: TRBJ1-2; v_gene: TRBV7-2; CDR3aa: CASSLGQFYGYTF
j_gene: TRBJ2-1; v_gene: TRBV3-1; CDR3aa: CASSSPVKQFF
j_gene: TRBJ2-1; v_gene: TRBV10-3; CDR3aa: CAISQDNEQFF
j_gene: TRBJ1-6; v_gene: TRBV7-2; CDR3aa: CASSLSVGSIGSPLHF
j_gene: TRBJ2-7; v_gene: TRBV3-1; CDR3aa: CASSRGQSYEQYF
j_gene: TRBJ2-5; v_gene: TRBV7-6; CDR3aa: CASSLASQGAGETQYF
j_gene: TRBJ2-2; v_gene: TRBV4-1; CDR3aa: CASSRVSDTGELFF
j_gene: TRBJ1-2; v_gene: TRBV5-1; CDR3aa: CASSVDRFYGYTF
j_gene: TRBJ1-2; v_gene: TRBV5-1; CDR3aa: CASSFQGSEYGYTF
j_gene: TRBJ2-3; v_gene: TRBV7-2; CDR3aa: CASSPTIGIPTDTQYF
j_gene: TRBJ2-1; v_gene: TRBV29-1; CDR3aa: CSVDLAGVYNEQFF
j_gene: TRBJ2-7; v_gene: TRBV5-1; CDR3aa: CASSSGSLLYEQYF
j_gene: TRBJ1-6; v_gene: TRBV9; CDR3aa: CASSVVQHNSPLNF
j_gene: TRBJ1-5; v_gene: TRBV3-1; CDR3aa: CASSLSRGQPQNF
j_gene: TRBJ2-3; v_gene: TRBV5-1; CDR3aa: CASSLTSGGLQESQYF
j_gene: TRBJ2-7; v_gene: TRBV7-8; CDR3aa: CASSLASGTVYEQYF